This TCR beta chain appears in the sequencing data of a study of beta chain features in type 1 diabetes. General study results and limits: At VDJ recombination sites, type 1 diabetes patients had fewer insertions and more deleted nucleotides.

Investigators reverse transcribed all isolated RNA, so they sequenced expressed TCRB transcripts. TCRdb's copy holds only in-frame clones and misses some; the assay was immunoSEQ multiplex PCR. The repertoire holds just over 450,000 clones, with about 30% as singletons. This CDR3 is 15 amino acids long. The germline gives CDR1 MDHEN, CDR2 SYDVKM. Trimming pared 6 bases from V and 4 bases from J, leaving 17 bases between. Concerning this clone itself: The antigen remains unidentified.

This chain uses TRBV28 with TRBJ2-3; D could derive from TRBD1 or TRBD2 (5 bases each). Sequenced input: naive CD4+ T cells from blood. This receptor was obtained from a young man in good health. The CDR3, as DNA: TGTGCCAGCAGCTCTTGGGGACGGCGGGCAGATACGCAGTATTTT. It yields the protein CASSSWGRRADTQYF.